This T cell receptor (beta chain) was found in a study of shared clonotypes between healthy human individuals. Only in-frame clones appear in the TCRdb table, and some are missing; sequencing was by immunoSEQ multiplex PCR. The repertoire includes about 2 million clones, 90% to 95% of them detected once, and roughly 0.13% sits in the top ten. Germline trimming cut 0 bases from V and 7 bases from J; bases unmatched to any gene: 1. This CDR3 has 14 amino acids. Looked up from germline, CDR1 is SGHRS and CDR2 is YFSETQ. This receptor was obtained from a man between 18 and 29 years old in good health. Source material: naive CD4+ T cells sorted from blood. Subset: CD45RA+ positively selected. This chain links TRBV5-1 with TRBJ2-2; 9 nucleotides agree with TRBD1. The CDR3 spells CASSLGTGVGELFF. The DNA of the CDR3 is TGCGCCAGCAGCTTGGGGACAGGGGTCGGGGAGCTGTTTTTT.